These 31 T cell receptor beta chains were all obtained from the same sample, sequenced in a study of T cell changes during pregnancy in multiple sclerosis. Assay: immunoSEQ multiplex PCR; the TCRdb copy retains only in-frame clones and omits some. Of 74,000 or so clones in the sample, more than 90% are singletons; the top ten hold 0.2% to 0.25%. Material: CD4+ T cells from peripheral blood mononuclear cells, obtained before pregnancy. These receptors came from a female donor with multiple sclerosis, enrolled in a pregnancy study.

V and J are TRBV2 and TRBJ2-1; 10 positions agree with TRBD2. V was pared by 6 bases and J by 1 base, with 3 bases of the junction left unmatched. The CDR3 contains 15 residues. Germline lookup yields CDR1 SNHLY and CDR2 FYNNEI. In DNA form, the CDR3 reads TGTGCCAGCAGGGTAGCGGGAGGTTCCTACAATGAGCAGTTCTTC. It is translated as CASRVAGGSYNEQFF.

V gene TRBV6-6 combines with J gene TRBJ2-7, with TRBD2 matching 7 bases. The length of the CDR3 is 15 residues. V was pared by 6 bases and J by 0 bases, with 8 bases of the junction left unmatched. CDR1 and CDR2 from the germline V gene are MNHNY and SVGAGI (reference sequence). CDR3 region: CASREGLADSYEQYF. CDR3 bases: TGTGCCAGCAGGGAGGGTCTAGCGGACTCCTACGAGCAGTACTTC.

The J gene is TRBJ1-1, the V gene TRBV11-2; possibly TRBD1 for D (5 bases). Trimming stripped 5 bases from V and 1 base from J, with 11 bases between. The CDR3 is 14 amino acids. Germline CDR1 and CDR2: SGHAT and FQNNGV. CDR3 bases: TGTGCCAGCAGCCCGACAGATTGGAACACTGAAGCTTTCTTT. Protein: CASSPTDWNTEAFF.

The CDR3 sequence is CSGAVRQNTEAFF. The CDR3 coding sequence is TGCAGCGGGGCCGTTAGACAGAACACTGAAGCTTTCTTT. V gene TRBV29-1 combines with J gene TRBJ1-1; D is uncertain. CDR1 SQVTM and CDR2 ANQGSEA come from the germline V gene. V was shortened by 7 bases and J by 1 base, with 13 bases between the two germline ends. This CDR3 is built from 13 residues.

This clone appeared once. The rearrangement links TRBV6-4 to TRBJ2-5, with 10 bases lining up with TRBD2. The V segment lost 6 bases and the J segment 3 bases; nucleotides outside the gene matches: 10. CDR1 and CDR2 from the germline V gene are MRHNA and SNTAGT. The CDR3 is made up of 16 amino acids. The CDR3 DNA sequence: TGTGCCAGCAGATTTATAGCGGGGGGCGATGAAGAGACCCAGTACTTC. Its protein is CASRFIAGGDEETQYF.

The V and J genes are TRBV19 and TRBJ1-1; D is undetermined. The germline V and J ends were trimmed by 5 bases and 1 base, with 8 bases remaining between them. CDR3 length: 13 amino acids. Germline CDR1 is LNHDA and CDR2 is SQIVND (reference sequence). The chain's CDR3 is CASSVTKNTEAFF. The CDR3 DNA reads as TGTGCCAGTAGTGTGACAAAGAACACTGAAGCTTTCTTT.

This clone was seen once. CDR3 DNA: TGTGCCAGCACTCGGGGGGGGGAAGGAGGCTACACCTTC. Encoded protein: CASTRGGEGGYTF. The rearrangement joins TRBV6-6 to TRBJ1-2; a weak D match, TRBD1 (5 bases). This CDR3 spans 13 amino acids. V was clipped by 7 bases and J by 8 bases, with 17 bases between them. The germline V gene has CDR1 MNHNY and CDR2 SVGAGI (reference sequence).

The chain uses TRBV6-6 and TRBJ1-5, with no clear D. The ends were cut back, 6 bases at V and 5 bases at J, with 11 bases in the middle. The CDR3 length is 13 residues. Germline-derived CDR1 and CDR2 are MNHNY and SVGAGI (reference sequence). The CDR3 nucleotides are TGTGCCAGCAGCCCCACGGGAGATCAGCCCCAGCATTTT. This encodes CASSPTGDQPQHF.

The chain links TRBV18 to TRBJ2-7; D is ambiguous. CDR1 and CDR2 (germline): KGHSH, LQKENI. Trimming cost V 4 bases and J 5 bases, with 9 bases left between them. The length of the CDR3 is 12 residues. The CDR3 spells CASSQLIDEQYF. The DNA for the CDR3 is TGTGCCAGCTCACAACTTATCGACGAGCAGTACTTC.

This chain joins TRBV6-5 and TRBJ2-1, with 8 positions matching TRBD2. Germline CDR1 MNHEY, CDR2 SVGAGI. V shed 4 bases and J 10 bases; nucleotides not matched to a gene: 15. CDR3 length: 16 residues. The DNA of the CDR3 is TGTGCCAGCAGTTTCCAGCAGAGCGGGAGTTTAGGAGAGCAGTTCTTC. It encodes CASSFQQSGSLGEQFF.

The chain carries TRBV19 and TRBJ2-2; 8 positions match TRBD1. The J segment lost 3 bases and the V segment lost 6 bases, leaving 6 bases of the junction unmatched. Per germline, CDR1 LNHDA and CDR2 SQIVND (reference sequence). The CDR3 is 15 residues long. The CDR3 loop reads CASSRTGQDTGELFF. The CDR3 DNA follows: TGTGCCAGTAGCCGGACGGGACAGGACACCGGGGAGCTGTTTTTT.

The gene calls are TRBV5-5 and TRBJ2-1; 8 bases match TRBD1. From germline, CDR1 is SGHKS and CDR2 YYEKEE (reference sequence). The V gene end was trimmed by 7 bases and the J gene end by 0 bases; junction bases not matched to a gene: 3. This CDR3 spans 14 amino acids. The DNA for the CDR3 is TGTGCCAGCCTCAGGGGGCTCTCCTACAATGAGCAGTTCTTC. Translation: CASLRGLSYNEQFF.

This clone was counted at least ten times. The chain employs TRBV5-1 and TRBJ2-7; D perhaps matches TRBD2 (6 bases). Germline values: CDR1 SGHRS, CDR2 YFSETQ. The V end was cut by 1 base, the J end by 2 bases, with 10 bases between. There are 14 residues in the CDR3. DNA for the CDR3: TGCGCCAGCAGCTTGTTAGGAGGGACCTACGAGCAGTACTTC. It codes for CASSLLGGTYEQYF. Full variable domain (rest looked up from reference TRBV5-1 and TRBJ2-7): KAGVTQTPRYLIKTRGQQVTLSCSPISGHRSVSWYQQTPGQGLQFLFEYFSETQRNKGNFPGRFSGRQFSNSRSEMNVSTLELGDSALYLCASSLLGGTYEQYFGPGTRLTVT.

This chain uses TRBV7-3 with TRBJ1-6, with 8 positions matching TRBD1. This CDR3 is 14 amino acids long. Germline lookup yields CDR1 SGHTA and CDR2 FQGTGA. Losses at the gene ends were 5 bases for V and 10 bases for J; bases not matched to a gene: 7. The CDR3 spells CASSRGQGGSPLHF. CDR3 DNA sequence: TGTGCCAGCAGCCGAGGACAGGGAGGATCACCCCTCCACTTT.

The J gene is TRBJ2-2, the V gene TRBV5-4, with TRBD2 identical over 9 bases. The germline V gene has CDR1 SGHNT and CDR2 YYREEE (reference sequence). This CDR3 contains 15 residues. V lost 2 bases, J lost 5 bases, and 4 bases stayed unmatched. CDR3 protein: CASSLGSGRTGELFF. CDR3 sequence (DNA): TGTGCCAGCAGCTTAGGAAGCGGGAGGACCGGGGAGCTGTTTTTT.

This chain links TRBV7-2 with TRBJ2-1; TRBD2 is a possible D gene (6 bases). Trimming pared 3 bases from V and 4 bases from J, leaving 13 bases between. This CDR3 has 15 residues. CDR1 and CDR2 (germline): SGHTA, FQGNSA. This chain's CDR3 is CASSFNGGGYNEQFF. The DNA of the CDR3 is TGTGCCAGCAGCTTTAACGGGGGAGGTTACAATGAGCAGTTCTTC.

The sample holds one count of this clone. The genes are TRBV28 and TRBJ1-5, with TRBD1 as a possible D gene (5 bases). This CDR3 comprises 14 residues. Germline CDR1 MDHEN, CDR2 SYDVKM. V was clipped by 7 bases and J by 2 bases, with 12 bases between them. In nucleotides, the CDR3 is TGTGCCAGCACCTCGGGGGGGGGCAATCAGCCCCAGCATTTT. Protein sequence: CASTSGGGNQPQHF. The full variable domain, its missing parts supplied by reference TRBV28 and TRBJ1-5, is DVKVTQSSRYLVKRTGEKVFLECVQDMDHENMFWYRQDPGLGLRLIYFSYDVKMKEKGDIPEGYSVSREKKERFSLILESASTNQTSMYLCASTSGGGNQPQHFGDGTRLSIL.

This clone was detected only once. The genes are TRBV6-5 and TRBJ1-1, with unresolved D. This CDR3 is 13 amino acids long. Per germline, CDR1 MNHEY and CDR2 SVGAGI. V dropped 0 bases and J dropped 8 bases, with 10 bases sitting between them. The CDR3 region has the DNA TGTGCCAGCAGTTACTCGATTCCGGGGGAAGCTTTCTTT. It translates to CASSYSIPGEAFF.

This rearrangement joins TRBV9 to TRBJ2-2; 9 nucleotides align to TRBD1. CDR3 length equals 17 residues. With V trimmed by 0 bases and J by 4 bases, 7 bases remained unmatched. Germline-derived CDR1 and CDR2 are SGDLS and YYNGEE. The DNA of the CDR3 is TGTGCCAGCAGCGTAGGGGGACAGGGTATGGTCACCGGGGAGCTGTTTTTT. Translation gives CASSVGGQGMVTGELFF.

This clone was recorded once. This sequence joins TRBV5-1 and TRBJ1-1; TRBD1 matches at 7 bases. CDR1 and CDR2 (germline): SGHRS, YFSETQ. The trim removed 2 bases at V and 5 bases at J, leaving 6 bases unmatched. CDR3 length equals 14 residues. In DNA form, the CDR3 reads TGCGCCAGCAGCTTTGCACAGGGGAATACTGAAGCTTTCTTT. Amino acids: CASSFAQGNTEAFF.

The chain joins TRBV2 to TRBJ2-7; 11 nucleotides align to TRBD1. Germline V gene data show CDR1 as SNHLY and CDR2 as FYNNEI. The CDR3 length is 16 residues. J was trimmed by 5 bases and V by 0 bases; bases with no gene match: 6. CDR3 nucleotide sequence: TGTGCCAGCAGTGAAGCGGGATGGACAGGGGGCAACGAGCAGTACTTC. Translation gives CASSEAGWTGGNEQYF.

This clone was seen just once. This chain links TRBV9 with TRBJ2-1; D not resolved. There are 15 residues in the CDR3. V lost 0 bases, J lost 5 bases, and 12 bases lay in between. CDR1 is SGDLS, CDR2 YYNGEE, per germline. CDR3 region: CASSVGPRSHNEQFF. CDR3 DNA sequence: TGTGCCAGCAGCGTAGGCCCCAGATCCCACAATGAGCAGTTCTTC. Using reference TRBV9 and TRBJ2-1 for the parts outside the CDR3, the full variable domain is DSGVTQTPKHLITATGQRVTLRCSPRSGDLSVYWYQQSLDQGLQFLIQYYNGEERAKGNILERFSAQQFPDLHSELNLSSLELGDSALYFCASSVGPRSHNEQFFGPGTRLTVL.

The V and J genes are TRBV12-2 and TRBJ2-3; the tabulated D call, TRBD2, remains unverified against the DNA. TRBV12-2 is listed as a pseudogene. This CDR3 region has 16 residues. DNA of the CDR3: TGTGCAAGTCGCTTAGCGCGGGACCACGTCACAGATACGCAGTATTTT. Translating gives CASRLARDHVTDTQYF.

The J gene is TRBJ1-1, the V gene TRBV29-1, with TRBD1 identical over 9 bases. This CDR3 contains 14 residues. V dropped 7 bases and J dropped 1; count of bases not matched to a gene: 7. The V gene's germline CDR1 is SQVTM and CDR2 ANQGSEA. The CDR3 loop is CSGCQDRGNTEAFF. The CDR3 nucleotides are TGCAGCGGCTGCCAGGACAGGGGGAACACTGAAGCTTTCTTT.

In regard to this clone: Distinct nucleotide sequences in the sample also encode this CDR3. This sequence joins TRBV5-1 and TRBJ2-3; 8 nucleotides line up with TRBD1. The CDR3 sequence is 14 residues long. The V gene end was trimmed by 2 bases and the J gene end by 3 bases; junction bases not matched to a gene: 2. CDR1 is SGHRS, CDR2 YFSETQ, per germline. This chain's CDR3 is CASSFRQGTDTQYF. The CDR3 DNA reads as TGCGCCAGCAGCTTCCGACAGGGGACAGATACGCAGTATTTT.

J is TRBJ1-1 and V is TRBV7-3, with D unclear. V shed 0 bases and J shed 1 base, with 3 bases lying between them. The germline V gene has CDR1 SGHTA and CDR2 FQGTGA. The CDR3 covers 13 residues. CDR3: CASSLTKNTEAFF. CDR3 bases: TGTGCCAGCAGCTTAACCAAGAACACTGAAGCTTTCTTT.

The rearrangement links TRBV5-5 to TRBJ1-4; 9 bases align to TRBD1. This CDR3 is built from 16 residues. V shed 4 bases and J 2 bases; nucleotides not matched to a gene: 6. Germline CDR1 and CDR2: SGHKS and YYEKEE (reference sequence). The CDR3 nucleotides read TGTGCCAGCAGCGCACTACAGGGGGCGACTAATGAAAAACTGTTTTTT. Translation gives CASSALQGATNEKLFF.

This chain uses TRBV6-4 with TRBJ2-1, with a weak D call TRBD2 (5 bases). CDR1 and CDR2 (germline): MRHNA, SNTAGT. With 4 bases removed from V and 4 bases from J, the gap between germline ends came to 26 bases. The CDR3 length is 19 residues. The CDR3 bases are TGTGCCAGCAGTGCAGTTAACCGGGGATGGAGTGGGTCTTACAATGAGCAGTTCTTC. Translation gives CASSAVNRGWSGSYNEQFF.

The V gene is TRBV9, the J gene TRBJ2-3; 9 bases are shared with TRBD2. After removal of 5 bases from V and 0 bases from J, the junction contained 4 bases not matched to a gene. The CDR3 length is 15 residues. CDR1 and CDR2 from the germline V gene are SGDLS and YYNGEE. CDR3 region: CASSTGTSSTDTQYF. CDR3 DNA sequence: TGTGCCAGCAGTACCGGGACTAGCAGCACAGATACGCAGTATTTT.

The J gene is TRBJ2-7, the V gene TRBV2; D call uncertain. Between the trimmed V and J ends, which lost 6 bases and 0 bases, there was a span of 9 bases. This CDR3 contains 13 residues. Germline V gene data show CDR1 as SNHLY and CDR2 as FYNNEI. DNA of the CDR3: TGTGCCAGCAGCGTTATAAACTCCTACGAGCAGTACTTC. It yields the protein CASSVINSYEQYF.

This rearrangement joins TRBV4-2 to TRBJ2-3, with D maybe TRBD2 (6 bases). CDR1 is LGHNA and CDR2 is YNFKEQ in the germline V gene. Trimming took off 0 bases at V and 2 bases at J, with 15 bases between the two ends. The CDR3 covers 17 residues. In DNA form, the CDR3 reads TGTGCCAGCAGCCAAGACAGCCTAGCGTCAATCACAGATACGCAGTATTTT. It yields the protein CASSQDSLASITDTQYF.